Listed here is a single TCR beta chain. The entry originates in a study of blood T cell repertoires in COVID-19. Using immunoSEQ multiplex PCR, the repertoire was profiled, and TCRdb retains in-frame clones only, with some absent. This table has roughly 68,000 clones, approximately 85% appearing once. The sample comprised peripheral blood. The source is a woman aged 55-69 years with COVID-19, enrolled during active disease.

The DNA of the CDR3 is TGTGCCAGCAGTTCACCCGGGGAGGGCGGGCATTTT. Translated, it gives CASSSPGEGGHF. The rearrangement links TRBV28 to TRBJ1-5; no clear D gene. The CDR3 is made up of 12 amino acids. The V and J ends lost 4 bases and 15 bases respectively, with 16 bases between them. The germline V gene encodes CDR1 MDHEN and CDR2 SYDVKM.